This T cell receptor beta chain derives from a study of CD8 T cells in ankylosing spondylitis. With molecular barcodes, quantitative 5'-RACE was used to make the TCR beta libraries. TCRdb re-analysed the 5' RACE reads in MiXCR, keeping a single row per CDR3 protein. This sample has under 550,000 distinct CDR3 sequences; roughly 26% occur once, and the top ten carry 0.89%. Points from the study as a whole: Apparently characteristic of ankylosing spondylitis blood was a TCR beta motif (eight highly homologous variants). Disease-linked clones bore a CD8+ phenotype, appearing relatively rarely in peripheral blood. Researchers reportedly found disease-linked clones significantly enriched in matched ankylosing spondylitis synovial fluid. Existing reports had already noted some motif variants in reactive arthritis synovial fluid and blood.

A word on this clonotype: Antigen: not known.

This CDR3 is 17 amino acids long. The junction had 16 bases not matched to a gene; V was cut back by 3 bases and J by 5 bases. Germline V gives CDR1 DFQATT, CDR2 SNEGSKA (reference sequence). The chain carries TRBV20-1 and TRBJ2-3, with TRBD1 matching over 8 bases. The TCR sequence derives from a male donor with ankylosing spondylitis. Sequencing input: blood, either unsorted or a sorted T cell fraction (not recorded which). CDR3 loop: CSASRQGAPDPGDTQYF. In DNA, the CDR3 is TGCAGTGCTAGCCGGCAGGGGGCTCCAGACCCCGGAGATACGCAGTATTTT.